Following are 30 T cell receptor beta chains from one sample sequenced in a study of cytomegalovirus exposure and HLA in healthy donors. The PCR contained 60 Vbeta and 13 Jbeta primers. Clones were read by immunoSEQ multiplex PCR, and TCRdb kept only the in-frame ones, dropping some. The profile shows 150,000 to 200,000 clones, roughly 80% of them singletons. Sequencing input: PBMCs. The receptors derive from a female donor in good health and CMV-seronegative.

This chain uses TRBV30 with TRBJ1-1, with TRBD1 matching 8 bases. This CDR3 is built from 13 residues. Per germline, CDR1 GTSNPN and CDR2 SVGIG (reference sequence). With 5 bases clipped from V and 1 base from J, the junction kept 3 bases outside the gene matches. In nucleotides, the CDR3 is TGTGCCTGGGGGACAGGTTCGAACACTGAAGCTTTCTTT. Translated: CAWGTGSNTEAFF.

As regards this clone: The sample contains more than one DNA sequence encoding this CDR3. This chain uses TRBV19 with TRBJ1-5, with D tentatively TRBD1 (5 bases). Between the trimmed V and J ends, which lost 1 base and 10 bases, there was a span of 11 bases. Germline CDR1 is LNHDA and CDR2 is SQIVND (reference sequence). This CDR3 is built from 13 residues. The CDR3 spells CASSIGGLGPQHF. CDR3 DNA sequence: TGTGCCAGTAGTATAGGGGGACTGGGACCCCAGCATTTT.

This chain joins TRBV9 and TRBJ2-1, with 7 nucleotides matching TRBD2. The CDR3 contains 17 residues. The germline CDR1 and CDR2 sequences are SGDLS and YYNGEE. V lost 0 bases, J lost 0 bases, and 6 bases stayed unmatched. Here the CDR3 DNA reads TGTGCCAGCAGCGTAGGGGCGGGGGTTAGCTCCTACAATGAGCAGTTCTTC. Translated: CASSVGAGVSSYNEQFF.

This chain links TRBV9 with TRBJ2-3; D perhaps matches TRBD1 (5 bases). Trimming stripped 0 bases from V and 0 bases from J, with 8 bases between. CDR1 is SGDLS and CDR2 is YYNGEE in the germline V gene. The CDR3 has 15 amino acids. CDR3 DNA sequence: TGTGCCAGCAGCGTAGGGTCAGGGAGCACAGATACGCAGTATTTT. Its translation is CASSVGSGSTDTQYF.

CDR3: CASSDIYRGGYTIYF. The CDR3 DNA follows: TGTGCCAGCAGCGATATTTACAGGGGCGGGTACACCATATATTTT. The chain is built from TRBV7-2 and TRBJ1-3, with 7 bases matching TRBD1. The germline CDR1 and CDR2 sequences are SGHTA and FQGNSA. Germline trimming cut 5 bases from V and 8 bases from J; bases unmatched to any gene: 12. CDR3 size: 15 residues.

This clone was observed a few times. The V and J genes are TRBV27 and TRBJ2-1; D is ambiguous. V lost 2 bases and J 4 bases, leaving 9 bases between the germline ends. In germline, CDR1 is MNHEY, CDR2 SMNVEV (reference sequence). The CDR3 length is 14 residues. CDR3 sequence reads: CASSLRTVYNEQFF. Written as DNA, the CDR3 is TGTGCCAGCAGTTTAAGAACGGTGTACAATGAGCAGTTCTTC.

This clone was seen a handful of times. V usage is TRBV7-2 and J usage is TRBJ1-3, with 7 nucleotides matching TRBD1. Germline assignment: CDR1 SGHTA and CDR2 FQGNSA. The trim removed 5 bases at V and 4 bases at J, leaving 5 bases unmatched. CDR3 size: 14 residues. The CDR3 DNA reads TGTGCCAGCAGCCCCACAGGGGACGGAAACACCATATATTTT. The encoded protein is CASSPTGDGNTIYF.

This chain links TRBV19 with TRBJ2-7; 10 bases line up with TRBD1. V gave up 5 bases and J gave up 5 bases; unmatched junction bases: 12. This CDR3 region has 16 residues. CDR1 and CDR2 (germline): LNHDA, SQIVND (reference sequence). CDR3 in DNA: TGTGCCAGTAGTCTACCGACAGGGGGCAAGATCGACGAGCAGTACTTC. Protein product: CASSLPTGGKIDEQYF.

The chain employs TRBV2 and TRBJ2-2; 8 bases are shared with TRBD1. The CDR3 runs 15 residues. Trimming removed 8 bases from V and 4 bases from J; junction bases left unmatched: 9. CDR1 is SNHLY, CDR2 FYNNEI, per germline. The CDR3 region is CASRGWTGSTGELFF. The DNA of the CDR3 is TGTGCCAGCCGCGGCTGGACAGGGAGCACCGGGGAGCTGTTTTTT.

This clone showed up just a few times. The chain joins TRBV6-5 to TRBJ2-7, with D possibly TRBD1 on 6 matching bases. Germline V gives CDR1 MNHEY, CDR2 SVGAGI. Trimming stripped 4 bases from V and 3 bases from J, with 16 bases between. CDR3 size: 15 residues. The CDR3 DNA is TGTGCCAGCAGTTCAATGACAGGCTCCGGCTACGAGCAGTACTTC. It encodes CASSSMTGSGYEQYF.

CDR3 in DNA: TGTGCCAGCAGTCCGGACAGCTACAATGAGCAGTTCTTC. It encodes CASSPDSYNEQFF. This chain uses TRBV6-5 with TRBJ2-1; tentatively, D is TRBD1 (6 bases). The germline V gene encodes CDR1 MNHEY and CDR2 SVGAGI. V was trimmed by 5 bases and J by 3 bases, leaving 8 bases between them. The length of the CDR3 is 13 residues.

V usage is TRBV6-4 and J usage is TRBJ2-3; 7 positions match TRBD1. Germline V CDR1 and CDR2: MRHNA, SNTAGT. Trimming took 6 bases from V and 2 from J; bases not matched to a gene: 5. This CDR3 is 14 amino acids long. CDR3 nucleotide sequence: TGTGCCAGCAGCAGACAGGGATCCACAGATACGCAGTATTTT. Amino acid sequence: CASSRQGSTDTQYF.

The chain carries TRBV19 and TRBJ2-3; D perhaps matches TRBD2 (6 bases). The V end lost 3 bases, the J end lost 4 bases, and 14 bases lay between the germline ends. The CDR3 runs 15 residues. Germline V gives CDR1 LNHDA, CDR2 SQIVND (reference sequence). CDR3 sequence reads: CASSILLASSDTQYF. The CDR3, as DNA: TGTGCCAGTAGTATTCTGCTAGCGTCCTCAGATACGCAGTATTTT.

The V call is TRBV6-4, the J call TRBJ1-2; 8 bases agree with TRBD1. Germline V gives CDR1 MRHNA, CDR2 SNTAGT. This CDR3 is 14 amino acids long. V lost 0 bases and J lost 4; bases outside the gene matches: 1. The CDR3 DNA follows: TGTGCCAGCAGTGACTCCGGGACAGGCTATGGCTACACCTTC. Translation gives CASSDSGTGYGYTF.

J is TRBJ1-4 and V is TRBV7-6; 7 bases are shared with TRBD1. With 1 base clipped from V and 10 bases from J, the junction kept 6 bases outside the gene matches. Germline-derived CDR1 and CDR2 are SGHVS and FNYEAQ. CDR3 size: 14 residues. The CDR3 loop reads CASSLGQGVAKLFF. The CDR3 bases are TGTGCCAGCAGCTTAGGACAGGGTGTGGCAAAACTGTTTTTT.

CDR3: CASSPRTGTDTQYF. In DNA form, the CDR3 reads TGTGCCAGCAGCCCCCGGACAGGCACAGATACGCAGTATTTT. The chain employs TRBV9 and TRBJ2-3; maybe TRBD1 (6 bases). CDR1 and CDR2 from the germline V gene are SGDLS and YYNGEE. V lost 4 bases and J lost 1, with 10 bases in between. The length of the CDR3 is 14 residues.

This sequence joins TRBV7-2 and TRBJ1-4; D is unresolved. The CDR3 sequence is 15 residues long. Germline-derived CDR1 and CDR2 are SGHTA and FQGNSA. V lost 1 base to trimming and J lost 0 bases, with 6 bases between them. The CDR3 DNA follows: TGTGCCAGCAGCTTAGACGGTGCAACTAATGAAAAACTGTTTTTT. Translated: CASSLDGATNEKLFF.

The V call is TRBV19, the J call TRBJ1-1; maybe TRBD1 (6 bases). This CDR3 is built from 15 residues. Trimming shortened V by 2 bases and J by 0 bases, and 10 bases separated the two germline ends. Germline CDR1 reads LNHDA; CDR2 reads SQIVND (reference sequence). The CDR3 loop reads CASSIRSGVNTEAFF. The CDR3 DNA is TGTGCCAGTAGTATAAGGTCAGGGGTGAACACTGAAGCTTTCTTT.

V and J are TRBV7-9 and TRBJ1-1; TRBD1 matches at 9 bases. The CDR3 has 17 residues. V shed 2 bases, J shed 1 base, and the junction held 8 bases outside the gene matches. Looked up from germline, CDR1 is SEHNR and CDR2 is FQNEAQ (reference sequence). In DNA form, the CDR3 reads TGTGCCAGCAGCTTACGGACGGGACAGGGCGGGAACACTGAAGCTTTCTTT. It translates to CASSLRTGQGGNTEAFF.

The CDR3 nucleotides read TGTGCCAGCAGTTTCAACAGGGGCCTGCGGGGTGAAAAACTGTTTTTT. Its protein is CASSFNRGLRGEKLFF. The chain recombines TRBV7-2 with TRBJ1-4, with 7 bases identical to TRBD1. Per germline, CDR1 SGHTA and CDR2 FQGNSA. Trimming took 6 bases from V and 7 from J; bases not matched to a gene: 14. The CDR3 contains 16 residues.

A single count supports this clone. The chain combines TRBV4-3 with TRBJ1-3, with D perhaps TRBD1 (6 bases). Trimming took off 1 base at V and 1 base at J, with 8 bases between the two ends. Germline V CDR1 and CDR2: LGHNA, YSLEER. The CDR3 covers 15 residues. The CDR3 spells CASSQGTGSGNTIYF. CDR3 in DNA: TGCGCCAGCAGCCAAGGTACAGGGTCTGGAAACACCATATATTTT.

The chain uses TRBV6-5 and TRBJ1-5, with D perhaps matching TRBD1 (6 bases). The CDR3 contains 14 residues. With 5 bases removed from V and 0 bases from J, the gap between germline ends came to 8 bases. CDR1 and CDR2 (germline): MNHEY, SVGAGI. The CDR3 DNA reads TGTGCCAGCAGTAGGGGGTCTAGCAATCAGCCCCAGCATTTT. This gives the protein CASSRGSSNQPQHF.

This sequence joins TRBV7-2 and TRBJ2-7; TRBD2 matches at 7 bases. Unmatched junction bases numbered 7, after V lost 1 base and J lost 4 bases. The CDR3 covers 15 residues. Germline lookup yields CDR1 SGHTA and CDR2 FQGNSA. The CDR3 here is CASSLGAGLQYEQYF. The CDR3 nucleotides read TGTGCCAGCAGCTTAGGGGCGGGACTACAATACGAGCAGTACTTC.

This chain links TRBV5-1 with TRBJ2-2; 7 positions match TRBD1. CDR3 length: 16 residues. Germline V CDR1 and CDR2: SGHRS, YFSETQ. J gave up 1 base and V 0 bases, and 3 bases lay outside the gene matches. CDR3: CASSLEQGMNTGELFF. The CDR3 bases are TGCGCCAGCAGCTTGGAACAGGGGATGAACACCGGGGAGCTGTTTTTT.

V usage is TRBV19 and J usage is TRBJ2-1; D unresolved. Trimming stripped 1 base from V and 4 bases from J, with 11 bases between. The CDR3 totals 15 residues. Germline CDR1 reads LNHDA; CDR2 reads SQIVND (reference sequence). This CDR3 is CASSIGPGQYNEQFF. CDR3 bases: TGTGCCAGTAGTATAGGGCCGGGTCAGTACAATGAGCAGTTCTTC.

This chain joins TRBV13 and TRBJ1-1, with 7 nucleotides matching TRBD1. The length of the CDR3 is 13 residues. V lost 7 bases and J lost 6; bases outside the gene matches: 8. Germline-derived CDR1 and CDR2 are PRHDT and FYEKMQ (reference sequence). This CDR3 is CASTIHRGAEAFF. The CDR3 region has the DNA TGTGCCAGCACCATTCACAGGGGCGCTGAAGCTTTCTTT.

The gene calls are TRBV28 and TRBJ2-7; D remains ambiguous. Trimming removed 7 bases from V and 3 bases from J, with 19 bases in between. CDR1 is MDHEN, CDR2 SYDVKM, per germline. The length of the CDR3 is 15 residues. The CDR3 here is CASTDGSATNYEQYF. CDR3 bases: TGTGCCAGCACCGACGGGTCGGCCACTAACTACGAGCAGTACTTC.

The CDR3, as DNA: TGTGCCAGCTCACCAGGGACTCTGAACACCGGGGAGCTGTTTTTT. It translates to CASSPGTLNTGELFF. The chain employs TRBV18 and TRBJ2-2, with a tentative D call TRBD2 (6 bases). V lost 2 bases, J lost 1 base, and 8 bases lay in between. The CDR3 consists of 15 residues. The germline CDR1 and CDR2 sequences are KGHSH and LQKENI.

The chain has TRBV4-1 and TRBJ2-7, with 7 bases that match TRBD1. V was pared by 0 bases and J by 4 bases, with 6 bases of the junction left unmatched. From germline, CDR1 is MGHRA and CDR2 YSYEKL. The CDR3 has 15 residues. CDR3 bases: TGCGCCAGCAGCCAAGAGGCGGCAGGGGGATACGAGCAGTACTTC. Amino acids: CASSQEAAGGYEQYF.

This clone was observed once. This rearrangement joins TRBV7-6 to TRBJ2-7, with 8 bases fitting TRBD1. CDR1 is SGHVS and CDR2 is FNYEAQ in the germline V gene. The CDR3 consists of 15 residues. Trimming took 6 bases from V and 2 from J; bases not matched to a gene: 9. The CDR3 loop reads CASSRDRGSAYEQYF. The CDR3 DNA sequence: TGTGCCAGCAGTCGAGACAGGGGATCAGCCTACGAGCAGTACTTC.